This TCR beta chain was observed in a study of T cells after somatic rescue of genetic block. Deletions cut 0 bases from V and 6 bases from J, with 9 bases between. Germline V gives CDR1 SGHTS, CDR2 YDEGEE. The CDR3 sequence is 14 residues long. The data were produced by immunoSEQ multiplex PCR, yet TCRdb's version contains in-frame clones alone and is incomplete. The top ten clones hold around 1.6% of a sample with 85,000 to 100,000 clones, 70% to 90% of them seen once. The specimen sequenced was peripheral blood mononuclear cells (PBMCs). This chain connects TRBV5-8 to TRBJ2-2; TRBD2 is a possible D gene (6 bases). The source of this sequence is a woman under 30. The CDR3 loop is CASSLVPGAGELFF. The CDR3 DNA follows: TGTGCCAGCAGCTTGGTTCCGGGGGCCGGGGAGCTGTTTTTT. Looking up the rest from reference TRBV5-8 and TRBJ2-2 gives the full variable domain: EAGVTQSPTHLIKTRGQQATLRCSPISGHTSVYWYQQALGLGLQFLLWYDEGEERNRGNFPPRFSGRQFPNYSSELNVNALELEDSALYLCASSLVPGAGELFFGEGSRLTVL.